This T cell receptor (beta chain) was found in a study of shared clonotypes between healthy human individuals. Looked up from germline, CDR1 is SGHNT and CDR2 is YYREEE (reference sequence). The CDR3 consists of 12 residues. V lost 4 bases and J lost 9, with 13 bases in between. Original analysis: Owing to the provision of junction-only sequences devoid of quality scores by immunoSEQ, filtering differed. Generated by immunoSEQ multiplex PCR, the TCRdb table keeps only in-frame clones and is missing some. D and trimming come from the DNA, and the V and J calls and clone size come from that table. The data contain fewer than 600,000 clones, roughly 77% of them singletons.

V is TRBV5-4 and J is TRBJ2-5, with D possibly matching TRBD1 (6 bases). Sequencing was done on a sample of PBMCs. The TCR sequence derives from a middle-aged woman in good health. Some clones in this sample may be carry-over from other donors' samples. The CDR3 loop reads CASSKENRAQYF. The DNA of the CDR3 is TGTGCCAGCAGCAAAGAAAACAGGGCCCAGTACTTC.